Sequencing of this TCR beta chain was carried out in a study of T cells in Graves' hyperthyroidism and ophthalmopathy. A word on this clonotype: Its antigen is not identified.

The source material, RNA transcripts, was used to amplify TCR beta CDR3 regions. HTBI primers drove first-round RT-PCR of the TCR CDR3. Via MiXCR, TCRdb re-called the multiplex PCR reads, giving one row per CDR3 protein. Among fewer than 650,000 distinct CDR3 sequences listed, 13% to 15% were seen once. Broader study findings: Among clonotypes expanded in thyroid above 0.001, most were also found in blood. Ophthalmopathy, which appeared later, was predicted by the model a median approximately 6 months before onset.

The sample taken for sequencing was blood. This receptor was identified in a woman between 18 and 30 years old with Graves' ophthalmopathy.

The CDR3 region is CASSHGGWSYEQYF. CDR3 nucleotides: TGTGCCAGCAGCCATGGGGGGTGGTCCTACGAGCAGTACTTC. The genes are TRBV14 and TRBJ2-7; weak D call: TRBD2 (6 bases). V lost 3 bases and J 1 base, leaving 10 bases between the germline ends. The germline V gene has CDR1 SGHDN and CDR2 FVKESK. CDR3 length equals 14 residues. Supplemented by reference TRBV14 and TRBJ2-7, the full variable domain reads EAGVTQFPSHSVIEKGQTVTLRCDPISGHDNLYWYRRVMGKEIKFLLHFVKESKQDESGMPNNRFLAERTGGTYSTLKVQPAELEDSGVYFCASSHGGWSYEQYFGPGTRLTVT.